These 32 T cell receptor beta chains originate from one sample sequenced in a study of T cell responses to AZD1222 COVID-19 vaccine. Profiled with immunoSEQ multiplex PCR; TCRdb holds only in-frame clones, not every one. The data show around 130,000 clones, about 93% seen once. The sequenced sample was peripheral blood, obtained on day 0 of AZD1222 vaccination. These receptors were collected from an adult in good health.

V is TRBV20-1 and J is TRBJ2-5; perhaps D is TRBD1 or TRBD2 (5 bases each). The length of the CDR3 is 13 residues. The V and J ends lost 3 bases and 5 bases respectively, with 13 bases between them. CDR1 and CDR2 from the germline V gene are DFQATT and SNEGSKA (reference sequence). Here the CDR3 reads CSASQRGTETQYF. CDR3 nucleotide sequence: TGCAGTGCTAGTCAGAGGGGTACGGAGACCCAGTACTTC.

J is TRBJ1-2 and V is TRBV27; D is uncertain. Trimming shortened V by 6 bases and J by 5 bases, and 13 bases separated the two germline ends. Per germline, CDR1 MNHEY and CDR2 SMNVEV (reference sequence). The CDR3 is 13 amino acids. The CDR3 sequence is CASSRVGEYGYTF. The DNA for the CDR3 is TGTGCCAGCAGCCGTGTCGGCGAATATGGCTACACCTTC.

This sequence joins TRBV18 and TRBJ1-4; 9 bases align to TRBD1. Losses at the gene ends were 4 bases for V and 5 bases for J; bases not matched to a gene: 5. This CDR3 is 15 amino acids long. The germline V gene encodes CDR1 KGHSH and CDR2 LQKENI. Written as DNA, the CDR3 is TGTGCCAGCTCACGACAGGGGGGACTCAATGAAAAACTGTTTTTT. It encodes CASSRQGGLNEKLFF. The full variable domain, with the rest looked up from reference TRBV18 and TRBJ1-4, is NAGVMQNPRHLVRRRGQEARLRCSPMKGHSHVYWYRQLPEEGLKFMVYLQKENIIDESGMPKERFSAEFPKEGPSILRIQQVVRGDSAAYFCASSRQGGLNEKLFFGSGTQLSVL.

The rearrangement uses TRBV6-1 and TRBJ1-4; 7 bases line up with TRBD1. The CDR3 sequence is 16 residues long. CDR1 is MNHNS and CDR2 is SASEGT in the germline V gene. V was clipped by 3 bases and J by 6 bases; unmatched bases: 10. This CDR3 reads CASSDLDRAGDEKLFF. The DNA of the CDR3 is TGTGCCAGCAGTGACCTAGACAGGGCCGGGGATGAAAAACTGTTTTTT.

The CDR3 loop is CALISTGNTEAFF. DNA for the CDR3: TGTGCCTTAATTTCGACAGGGAACACTGAAGCTTTCTTT. The chain is built from TRBV30 and TRBJ1-1, with D maybe TRBD1 (6 bases). CDR1 and CDR2 (germline): GTSNPN, SVGIG (reference sequence). With 7 bases removed from V and 1 base from J, the gap between germline ends came to 13 bases. There are 13 residues in the CDR3. Combining the CDR3 with reference TRBV30 and TRBJ1-1 gives the whole variable domain SQTIHQWPATLVQPVGSPLSLECTVEGTSNPNLYWYRQAAGRGLQLLFYSVGIGQISSEVPQNLSASRPQDRQFILSSKKLLLSDSGFYLCALISTGNTEAFFGQGTRLTVV.

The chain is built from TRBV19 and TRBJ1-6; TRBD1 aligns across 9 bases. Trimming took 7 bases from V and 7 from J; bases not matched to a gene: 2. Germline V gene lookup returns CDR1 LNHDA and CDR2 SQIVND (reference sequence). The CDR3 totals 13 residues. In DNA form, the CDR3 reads TGTGCCAGTATGGGACAGGGAAATTCACCCCTCCACTTT. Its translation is CASMGQGNSPLHF. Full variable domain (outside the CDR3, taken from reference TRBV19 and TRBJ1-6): DGGITQSPKYLFRKEGQNVTLSCEQNLNHDAMYWYRQDPGQGLRLIYYSQIVNDFQKGDIAEGYSVSREKKESFPLTVTSAQKNPTAFYLCASMGQGNSPLHFGNGTRLTVT.

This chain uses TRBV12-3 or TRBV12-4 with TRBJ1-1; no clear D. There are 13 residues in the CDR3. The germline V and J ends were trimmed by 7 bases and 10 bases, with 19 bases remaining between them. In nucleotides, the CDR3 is TGTGCCAGCAACCCCGGTCAGGCGGGAGGAGCTTTCTTT. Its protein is CASNPGQAGGAFF.

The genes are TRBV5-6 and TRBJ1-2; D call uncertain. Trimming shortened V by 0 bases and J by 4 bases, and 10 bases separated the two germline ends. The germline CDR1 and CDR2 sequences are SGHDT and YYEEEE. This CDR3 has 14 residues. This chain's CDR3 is CASSLGVTSYGYTF. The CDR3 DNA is TGTGCCAGCAGCTTGGGGGTCACCTCCTATGGCTACACCTTC.

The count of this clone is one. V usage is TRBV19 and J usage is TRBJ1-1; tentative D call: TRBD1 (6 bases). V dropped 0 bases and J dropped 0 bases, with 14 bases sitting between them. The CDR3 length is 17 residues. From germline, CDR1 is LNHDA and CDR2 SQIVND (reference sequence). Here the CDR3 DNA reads TGTGCCAGTAGTATAGATCGACAGGAATCCATGAACACTGAAGCTTTCTTT. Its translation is CASSIDRQESMNTEAFF. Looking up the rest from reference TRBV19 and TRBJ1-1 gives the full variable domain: DGGITQSPKYLFRKEGQNVTLSCEQNLNHDAMYWYRQDPGQGLRLIYYSQIVNDFQKGDIAEGYSVSREKKESFPLTVTSAQKNPTAFYLCASSIDRQESMNTEAFFGQGTRLTVV.

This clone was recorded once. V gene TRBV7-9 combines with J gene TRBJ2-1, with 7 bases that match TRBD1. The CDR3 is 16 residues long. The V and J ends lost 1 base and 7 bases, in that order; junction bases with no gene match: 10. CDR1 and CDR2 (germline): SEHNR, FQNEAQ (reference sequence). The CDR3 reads CASSLGGGSTVNEQFF. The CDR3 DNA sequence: TGTGCCAGCAGCTTAGGAGGGGGCAGTACAGTAAATGAGCAGTTCTTC.

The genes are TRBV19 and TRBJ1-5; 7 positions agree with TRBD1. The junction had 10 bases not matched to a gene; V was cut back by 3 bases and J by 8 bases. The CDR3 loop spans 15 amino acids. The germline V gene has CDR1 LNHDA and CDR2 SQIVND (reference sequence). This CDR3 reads CASSIWGTASKPQHF. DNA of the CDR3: TGTGCCAGTAGTATCTGGGGGACAGCGAGTAAGCCCCAGCATTTT.

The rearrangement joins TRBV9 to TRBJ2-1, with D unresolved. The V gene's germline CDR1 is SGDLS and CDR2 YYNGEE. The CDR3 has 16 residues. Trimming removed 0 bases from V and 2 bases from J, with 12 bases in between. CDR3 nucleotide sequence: TGTGCCAGCAGCGTAGCCCCTAGTATGCCCTACAATGAGCAGTTCTTC. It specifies CASSVAPSMPYNEQFF.

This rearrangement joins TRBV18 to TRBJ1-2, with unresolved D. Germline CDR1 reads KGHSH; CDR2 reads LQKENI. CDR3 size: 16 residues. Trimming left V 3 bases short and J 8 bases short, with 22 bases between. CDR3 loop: CASSPRLTAQEGGYTF. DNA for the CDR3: TGTGCCAGCTCACCCCGACTCACGGCCCAAGAAGGCGGCTACACCTTC.

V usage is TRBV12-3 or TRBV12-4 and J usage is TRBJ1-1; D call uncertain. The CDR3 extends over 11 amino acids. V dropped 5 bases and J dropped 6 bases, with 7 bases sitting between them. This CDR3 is CASSLTPEAFF. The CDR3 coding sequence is TGTGCCAGCAGTCTAACCCCTGAAGCTTTCTTT.

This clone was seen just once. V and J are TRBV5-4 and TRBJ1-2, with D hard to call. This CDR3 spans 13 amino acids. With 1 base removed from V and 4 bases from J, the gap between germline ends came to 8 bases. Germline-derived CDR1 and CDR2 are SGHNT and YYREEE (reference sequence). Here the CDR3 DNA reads TGTGCCAGCAGCTTGATGGGGAGCTATGGCTACACCTTC. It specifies CASSLMGSYGYTF.

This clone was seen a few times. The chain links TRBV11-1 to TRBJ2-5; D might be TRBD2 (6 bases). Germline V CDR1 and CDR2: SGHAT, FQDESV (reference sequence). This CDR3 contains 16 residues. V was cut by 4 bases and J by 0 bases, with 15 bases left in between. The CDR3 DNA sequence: TGTGCCAGCAGCTCGAGGGCGGGGCGGAACCAAGAGACCCAGTACTTC. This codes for CASSSRAGRNQETQYF.

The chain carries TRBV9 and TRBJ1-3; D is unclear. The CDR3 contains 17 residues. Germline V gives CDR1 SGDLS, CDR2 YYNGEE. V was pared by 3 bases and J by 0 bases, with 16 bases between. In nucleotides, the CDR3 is TGTGCCAGCAGCGCCAACCTCGGCGGATTCTCTGGAAACACCATATATTTT. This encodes CASSANLGGFSGNTIYF. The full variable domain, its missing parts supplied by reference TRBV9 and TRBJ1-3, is DSGVTQTPKHLITATGQRVTLRCSPRSGDLSVYWYQQSLDQGLQFLIQYYNGEERAKGNILERFSAQQFPDLHSELNLSSLELGDSALYFCASSANLGGFSGNTIYFGEGSWLTVV.

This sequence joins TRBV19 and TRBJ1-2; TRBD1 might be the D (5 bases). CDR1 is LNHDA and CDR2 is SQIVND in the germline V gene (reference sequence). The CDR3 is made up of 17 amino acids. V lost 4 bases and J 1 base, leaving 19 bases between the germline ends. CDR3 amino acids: CASSTPGLVWLNYGYTF. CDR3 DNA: TGTGCCAGTAGTACACCGGGACTCGTTTGGCTTAACTATGGCTACACCTTC.

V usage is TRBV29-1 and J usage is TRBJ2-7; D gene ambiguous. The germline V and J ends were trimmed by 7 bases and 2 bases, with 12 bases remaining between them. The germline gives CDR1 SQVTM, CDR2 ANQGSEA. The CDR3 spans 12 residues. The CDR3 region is CSGFWPPYEQYF. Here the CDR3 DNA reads TGCAGCGGGTTCTGGCCTCCCTACGAGCAGTACTTC.

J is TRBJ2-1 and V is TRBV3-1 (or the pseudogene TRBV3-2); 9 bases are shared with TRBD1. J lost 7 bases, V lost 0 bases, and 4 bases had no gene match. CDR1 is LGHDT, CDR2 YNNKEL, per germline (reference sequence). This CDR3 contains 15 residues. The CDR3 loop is CASSQEQGAGNEQFF. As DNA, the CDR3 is TGTGCCAGCAGCCAAGAACAGGGGGCCGGGAATGAGCAGTTCTTC.

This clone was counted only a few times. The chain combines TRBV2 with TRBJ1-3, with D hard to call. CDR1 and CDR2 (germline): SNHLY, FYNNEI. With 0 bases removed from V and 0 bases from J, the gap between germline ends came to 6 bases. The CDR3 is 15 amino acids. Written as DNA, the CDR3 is TGTGCCAGCAGTGAAGCGTCCTTCTCTGGAAACACCATATATTTT. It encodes CASSEASFSGNTIYF. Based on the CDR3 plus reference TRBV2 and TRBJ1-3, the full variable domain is EPEVTQTPSHQVTQMGQEVILRCVPISNHLYFYWYRQILGQKVEFLVSFYNNEISEKSEIFDDQFSVERPDGSNFTLKIRSTKLEDSAMYFCASSEASFSGNTIYFGEGSWLTVV.

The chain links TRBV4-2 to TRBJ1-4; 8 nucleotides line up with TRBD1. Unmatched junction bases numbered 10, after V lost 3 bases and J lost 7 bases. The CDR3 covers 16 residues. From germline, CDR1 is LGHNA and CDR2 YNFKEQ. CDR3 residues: CASSQETGTGPEKLFF. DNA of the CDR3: TGTGCCAGCAGCCAGGAAACCGGGACAGGCCCTGAAAAACTGTTTTTT.

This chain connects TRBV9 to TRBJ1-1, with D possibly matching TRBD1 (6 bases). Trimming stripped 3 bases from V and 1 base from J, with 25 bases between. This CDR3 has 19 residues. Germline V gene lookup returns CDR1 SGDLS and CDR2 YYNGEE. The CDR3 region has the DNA TGTGCCAGCAGCGAGGGGGTCAAGCCCGTGGACGGGGGGAACACTGAAGCTTTCTTT. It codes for CASSEGVKPVDGGNTEAFF.

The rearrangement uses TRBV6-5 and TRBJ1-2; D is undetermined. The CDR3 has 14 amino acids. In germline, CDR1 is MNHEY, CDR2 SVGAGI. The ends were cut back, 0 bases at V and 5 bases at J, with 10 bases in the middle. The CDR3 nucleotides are TGTGCCAGCAGTTACTCTGGGCGGCTTTATGGCTACACCTTC. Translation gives CASSYSGRLYGYTF.

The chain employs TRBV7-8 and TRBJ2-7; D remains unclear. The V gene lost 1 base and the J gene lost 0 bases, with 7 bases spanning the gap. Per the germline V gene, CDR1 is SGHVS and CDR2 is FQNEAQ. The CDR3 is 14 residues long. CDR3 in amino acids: CASSLGLDSYEQYF. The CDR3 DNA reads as TGTGCCAGCAGCTTAGGGCTGGACTCCTACGAGCAGTACTTC.

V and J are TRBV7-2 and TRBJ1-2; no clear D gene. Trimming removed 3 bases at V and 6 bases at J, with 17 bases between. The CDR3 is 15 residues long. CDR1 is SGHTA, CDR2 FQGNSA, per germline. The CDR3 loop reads CASSFRPSGQDGYTF. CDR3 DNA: TGTGCCAGCAGCTTTCGTCCTTCGGGCCAAGATGGCTACACCTTC.

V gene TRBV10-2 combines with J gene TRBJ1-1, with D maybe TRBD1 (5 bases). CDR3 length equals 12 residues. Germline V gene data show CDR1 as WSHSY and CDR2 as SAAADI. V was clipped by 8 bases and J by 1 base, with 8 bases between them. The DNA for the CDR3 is TGCGCCAGCGGGGACGGGAACACTGAAGCTTTCTTT. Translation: CASGDGNTEAFF.

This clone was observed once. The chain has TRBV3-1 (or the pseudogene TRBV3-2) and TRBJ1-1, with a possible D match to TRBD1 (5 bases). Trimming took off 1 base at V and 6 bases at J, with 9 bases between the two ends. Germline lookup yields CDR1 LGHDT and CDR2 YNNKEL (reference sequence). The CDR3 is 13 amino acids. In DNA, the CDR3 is TGTGCCAGCAGCCAAGGGGGGACTTCTGAAGCTTTCTTT. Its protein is CASSQGGTSEAFF.

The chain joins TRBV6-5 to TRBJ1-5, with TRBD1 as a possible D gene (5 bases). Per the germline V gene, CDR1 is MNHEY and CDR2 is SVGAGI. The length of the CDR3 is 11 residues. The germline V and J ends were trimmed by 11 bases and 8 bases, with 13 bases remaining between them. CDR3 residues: CAVAGGKPQHF. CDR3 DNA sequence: TGTGCCGTCGCGGGGGGAAAGCCCCAGCATTTT.

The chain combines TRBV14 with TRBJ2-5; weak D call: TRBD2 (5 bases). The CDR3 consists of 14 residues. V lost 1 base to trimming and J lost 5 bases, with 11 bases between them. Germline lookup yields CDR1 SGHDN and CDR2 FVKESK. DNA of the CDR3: TGTGCCAGCAGCCAAGCGTTGAGGGTCGAGACCCAGTACTTC. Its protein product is CASSQALRVETQYF.

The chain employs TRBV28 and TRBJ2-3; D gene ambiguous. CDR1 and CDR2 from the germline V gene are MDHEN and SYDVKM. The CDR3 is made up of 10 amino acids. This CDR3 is CASSRHTQYF. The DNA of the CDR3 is TGTGCTTCGTCGCGCCATACGCAGTATTTT.

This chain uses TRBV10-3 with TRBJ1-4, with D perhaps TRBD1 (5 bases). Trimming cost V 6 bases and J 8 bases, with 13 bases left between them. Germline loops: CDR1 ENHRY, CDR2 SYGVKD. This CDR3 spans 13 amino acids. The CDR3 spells CAISRGRGEKLFF. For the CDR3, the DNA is TGTGCCATCAGCCGGGGACGGGGGGAAAAACTGTTTTTT.